This T cell receptor (beta chain) stems from a study of shared clonotypes between healthy human individuals (dated by TCRdb to about 2020). Context from the whole study: A couple of women and a few men aged 18 to 49 years were included in the cohort. To estimate repertoire size and how much clonotype sharing occurs between individuals, the study deeply sequenced the blood TCR repertoires of roughly 5 healthy adults. Per donor, three plates each were used for CD4 naive and CD4 memory, two for CD8 naive, and one for CD8 memory. Libraries were prepared and TCR repertoires were sequenced by different laboratories using diverse techniques, in order to increase sequencing depth and limit assay-specific biases. Each donor's leukapheresis produced roughly between about 0.8 and 10 billion PBMCs.

As encoded in the germline V gene, CDR1 is SGHVS while CDR2 is FNYEAQ. The CDR3, cysteine through phenylalanine, is 15 amino acids long. The only DNA kept is the CDR3, 45 bases in frame from the first base. V was cut back by 0 bases and J by 2 bases, leaving a gap of 8 bases between them. As for this clone: Its cognate antigen has yet to be identified. No per-base quality is available; no much larger clone lies one base away. Other nucleotide sequences from this sample produce the same CDR3.

Broader findings and caveats from the paper: Rarefaction of sorted-subset datasets indicated incomplete sequencing despite the large sequencing depth. The genetic and exposure-history diversity represented was limited by the small number of donors. Sampling was restricted to blood, and TCR repertoires in tissue are likely to differ from TCR repertoires in blood. Clonotypes shared by all four sorted-subset donors showed higher generation probabilities than non-shared clonotypes. Based on pairwise subsampling, the degree of clonotype sharing among donors was expected to be affected by sequencing depth. Roughly 5% of naive CD4, 3.5% of naive CD8, 2.3% of memory CD4, and around 0.4% of memory CD8 clonotypes were shared across several donors. Estimated clonotype richness was generally larger for naive than for memory subsets.

TCR CDR3 regions were amplified from genomic DNA by multiplex PCR using the deep immunoSEQ assay. Extracted genomic DNA from each cell subset was distributed evenly across all wells of several immunoSEQ 96-well plates, and each plate was treated as a replicate. For sorted subsets, each replicate PCR was loaded with approximately 200 ng genomic DNA, equivalent to about 30,000 T cell genomes. Purified libraries were quantified with a Qubit 3.0 fluorometer, sized on a Bioanalyzer 2100, and re-quantified with the KAPA Library Quantification kit. A separate single-read 150-cycle Illumina NextSeq 550 flow cell was used to sequence each immunoSEQ 96-well plate. In the paper's pipeline: Because only junctional sequences without quality scores were contained in the immunoSEQ output, filtering matching that applied to full-length reads could not be performed. Sequences were annotated with PyIR, a Python wrapper for IgBLAST v1.9, using IMGT germline references to assign V/J genes and CDR3. Reads were filtered out if the reads had weak V/J assignments (E-value above 1e-6), no CDR3, stop codons, out-of-frame junctions, or ambiguous translated residues. V3J clonotypes were defined by identical inferred V gene, J gene, and CDR3 amino acid sequence. The percentage overlap between two repertoires was calculated by dividing the number of shared unique clonotypes by the size of the smaller repertoire. RTK rarefaction, the Chao1 estimator, and Recon v2.1 estimates of unobserved clonotypes were used to assess repertoire richness. For all TCRbeta clonotypes obtained by the gDNA method from a few donors, generation probabilities were computed with OLGA. TCRdb holds this immuneACCESS table with in-frame rearrangements only. Some clones are missing; in checked studies, unresolved V genes explain under half, and the rest has no known cause. V and J calls and clone size are given by that table; D and trimming were obtained from the DNA. The sample table holds approximately 2.4 million clones, of which almost 96% were seen once. The ten largest clonotypes hold roughly 0.13% of the sample.

The donors were healthy, HIV-negative adults who had no recently reported acute infections or vaccinations. All donors were Caucasian adults living in Nashville, Tennessee, USA. CD4+ T cells were enriched by magnetic negative selection, after which naive cells were positively selected on CD45RA and the negative fraction was taken as the memory subset. Blood was collected by leukapheresis, and PBMCs were isolated by Ficoll-Histopaque density gradient centrifugation and then cryopreserved in liquid nitrogen vapor phase. Analytical flow cytometry was used to check the purity and quantity of each magnetically sorted T cell population. Genomic DNA was isolated from each sorted fraction and quantified by UV absorbance on a Nanodrop 2000c.

This clonotype was sampled from a man younger than 30 in good health. The specimen was naive CD4+ T cells sorted from blood. The cell subset or site label on this specimen signifies: CD45RA+ positively selected. The V and J genes are TRBV7-6 and TRBJ2-1; D gene: possibly TRBD2, on 7 matching bases. The base sequence is TGTGCCAGCAGCTTAGCGGGGGGGCCCTACAATGAGCAGTTCTTC. Translated, it gives CASSLAGGPYNEQFF.